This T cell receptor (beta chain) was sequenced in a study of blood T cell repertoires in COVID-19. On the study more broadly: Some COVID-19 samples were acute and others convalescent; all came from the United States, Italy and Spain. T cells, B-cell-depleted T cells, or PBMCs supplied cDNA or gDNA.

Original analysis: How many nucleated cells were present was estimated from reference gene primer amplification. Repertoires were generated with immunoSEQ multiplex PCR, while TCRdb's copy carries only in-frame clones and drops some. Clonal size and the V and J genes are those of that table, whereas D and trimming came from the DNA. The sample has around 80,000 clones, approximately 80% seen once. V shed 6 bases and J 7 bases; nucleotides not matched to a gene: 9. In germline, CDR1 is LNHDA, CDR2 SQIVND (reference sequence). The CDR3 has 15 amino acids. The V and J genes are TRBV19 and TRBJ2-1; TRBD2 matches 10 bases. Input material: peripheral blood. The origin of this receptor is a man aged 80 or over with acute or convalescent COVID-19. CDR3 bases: TGTGCCAGTAGACCCGTAGCGGGGGGTAGGAATGAGCAGTTCTTC. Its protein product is CASRPVAGGRNEQFF.